A selection of T cell receptor beta chains follows, all from one sample in a study of T-cell reconstitution after alpha-beta-depleted transplantation in children. TCRdb redid the calling of the PCR reads with MiXCR, one entry per CDR3 protein. The table records 500,000 to 650,000 distinct CDR3 sequences, over 9.5% of them present only once. The sample was PBMCs, mostly from graft donor cells, taken 180 days after TCRalphabeta/CD19-depleted stem cell transplant. The receptors come from a female patient aged 2-10 years who had a stem cell transplant for aplastic anemia, so the T cells may come from the graft donor. CDR3s include the opening cysteine and the closing phenylalanine or tryptophan. D genes are given only for firm matches. Clone size is not always given. Where it is, it says once, few, many or a class for expanded clones.

j_call clone_size d_call v_call cdr3_aa cdr3_nt
TRBJ1-1 few TRBD1 TRBV5-1 CASSSGQIHGPEAFF TGCGCCAGCAGCTCGGGACAGATTCATGGCCCTGAAGCTTTCTTT
TRBJ2-3 few TRBD2 TRBV12-3/TRBV12-4 CASSLGFLAGAGDTQYF TGTGCCAGCAGTTTAGGGTTCCTAGCGGGAGCGGGAGATACGCAGTATTTT
TRBJ1-1 NA NA TRBV7-9 CASSLVPGQKDAEAFF TGTGCCAGCAGCTTAGTACCGGGCCAAAAAGACGCTGAAGCTTTCTTT
TRBJ2-6 NA NA TRBV7-2 CASSSADGLSGANVLTF TGTGCCAGCAGCTCCGCGGACGGACTCTCTGGGGCCAACGTCCTGACTTTC
TRBJ2-3 NA NA TRBV27 CASAGEHGDTQYF TGTGCCAGCGCAGGGGAGCACGGGGATACGCAGTATTTT
TRBJ1-4 NA NA TRBV6-2/TRBV6-3 CASKTGRFNEKLFF TGTGCCAGCAAGACGGGCAGGTTTAATGAAAAACTGTTTTTT
TRBJ1-1 few NA TRBV7-2 CASSLKVTGYTEAFF TGTGCCAGCAGCTTAAAGGTCACGGGATACACTGAAGCTTTCTTT
TRBJ1-6 few TRBD1 TRBV6-1 CASKPDRGRSPLHF TGTGCCAGCAAACCCGACAGGGGTAGATCACCCCTCCACTTT
TRBJ2-1 many TRBD2 TRBV5-6 CASSFGTGPTSGVVIRNEQFF TGTGCCAGCAGTTTCGGGACAGGACCGACTAGCGGGGTAGTCATAAGGAATGAGCAGTTCTTC
TRBJ1-1 NA TRBD1 TRBV12-3/TRBV12-4 CASSLRGRSTEAFF TGTGCCAGCAGTTTAAGGGGGCGAAGCACTGAAGCTTTCTTT
TRBJ2-1 few TRBD2 TRBV28 CASSPGDTLWIAGGPHEQFF TGTGCCAGCAGTCCAGGGGACACGTTGTGGATAGCGGGAGGGCCTCATGAGCAGTTCTTC
TRBJ1-5 NA NA TRBV27 CASSSHRAGQSNHPQHF TGTGCCAGCAGTAGCCACCGCGCCGGACAGAGCAATCATCCCCAGCATTTT
TRBJ1-2 NA TRBD1 TRBV5-1 CASSLTGGQGYGYTF TGCGCCAGCAGTCTAACAGGGGGCCAAGGCTATGGCTACACCTTC
TRBJ1-2 few NA TRBV12-3/TRBV12-4 CASSSVGNSNYGYTF TGTGCCAGCAGCTCGGTAGGGAATAGTAACTATGGCTACACCTTC
TRBJ2-7 few TRBD2 TRBV4-3 CASSQAGTSGDPGTEQYF TGCGCCAGCAGCCAAGCGGGAACTAGCGGGGACCCGGGGACCGAGCAGTACTTC
TRBJ1-1 few NA TRBV15 CATSRAGDAVEAFF TGTGCCACCAGCAGAGCTGGGGATGCGGTTGAAGCTTTCTTT
TRBJ1-5 many NA TRBV3-1 CASSQGGGPQHF TGTGCCAGCAGCCAGGGCGGGGGGCCCCAGCATTTT
TRBJ1-5 few NA TRBV4-1 CASSQETSYNQPQHF TGCGCCAGCAGCCAAGAAACCAGCTACAATCAGCCCCAGCATTTT
TRBJ2-5 NA TRBD2 TRBV7-9 CASSLVLAGEETQYF TGTGCCAGCAGCTTAGTGCTAGCGGGAGAAGAGACCCAGTACTTC
TRBJ2-2 few NA TRBV15 CATSSFRTGELFF TGTGCCACCAGCAGTTTCAGGACCGGGGAGCTGTTTTTT
TRBJ2-3 few NA TRBV29-1 CSVVRSTDTQYF TGCAGCGTTGTAAGGAGCACAGATACGCAGTATTTT
TRBJ2-3 many NA TRBV4-3 CASSQDRRGITDTQYF TGCGCCAGCAGCCAAGATCGGAGGGGAATTACAGATACGCAGTATTTT
TRBJ2-7 NA TRBD2 TRBV5-8 CASSGTSGDLYEQYF TGTGCCAGCAGCGGGACTAGCGGGGACCTTTACGAGCAGTACTTC
TRBJ2-1 NA NA TRBV5-1 CASSEPPEPHNEQFF TGCGCCAGCAGCGAACCCCCCGAGCCCCACAATGAGCAGTTCTTC
TRBJ2-7 few NA TRBV4-3 CASSQGGEKGKNEQYF TGCGCCAGCAGCCAAGGGGGCGAGAAGGGTAAGAACGAGCAGTACTTC